The rows below give T cell receptor beta chains drawn from one sample of a study of T-cell memory formation after mild COVID-19. One entry per CDR3 protein results from TCRdb running MiXCR on the 5' RACE reads. The sample records roughly 620,000 distinct CDR3 sequences, roughly 18% being singletons. Specimen: PBMCs or a T cell subset sorted from them (not recorded which). These receptors all stem from an adult woman who had mild COVID-19 (a few samples of this study predate the infection). Cell type and time point are not known. CDR3s include the opening cysteine and the closing phenylalanine or tryptophan. The D gene is left open where the match is weak. Rows give clone size only sometimes, using once, few, many, or a class for an expanded clone.

V gene	J gene	clone size	D gene	CDR3 protein	CDR3 DNA
TRBV7-9	TRBJ1-4	NA	TRBD1	CASSFTGTGDEKLFF	TGTGCCAGCAGCTTCACGGGGACAGGGGATGAAAAACTGTTTTTT
TRBV6-6	TRBJ1-2	few	NA	CASSPRELNYGYTF	TGTGCCAGCAGTCCCCGGGAACTGAACTATGGCTACACCTTC
TRBV6-2/TRBV6-3	TRBJ2-6	few	NA	CASRSWEGANVLTF	TGTGCCAGCCGGAGCTGGGAGGGGGCCAACGTCCTGACTTTC
TRBV9	TRBJ2-1	few	NA	CASSQTRLAPQGPNEQFF	TGTGCCAGCAGCCAGACAAGACTAGCTCCCCAGGGGCCCAATGAGCAGTTCTTC
TRBV7-2	TRBJ2-2	many	NA	CASSLVAVTGELFF	TGTGCCAGCAGCTTAGTAGCGGTCACCGGGGAGCTGTTTTTT
TRBV5-1	TRBJ2-3	few	NA	CASIGPGDTQYF	TGCGCCAGCATCGGACCGGGGGATACGCAGTATTTT
TRBV27	TRBJ1-5	NA	NA	CASSFEGTQPQHF	TGTGCCAGCAGTTTCGAGGGAACTCAGCCCCAGCATTTT
TRBV12-3/TRBV12-4	TRBJ1-1	many	TRBD1	CASSTNRGNTEAFF	TGTGCCAGCAGTACAAACAGGGGAAACACTGAAGCTTTCTTT
TRBV5-1	TRBJ2-1	NA	TRBD2	CASSLPSGYNEQFF	TGCGCCAGCAGCTTACCTAGCGGCTACAATGAGCAGTTCTTC
TRBV7-6	TRBJ2-6	few	NA	CASSLGGLLPSGANVLTF	TGTGCCAGCAGCTTAGGGGGACTTCTCCCCTCTGGGGCCAACGTCCTGACTTTC
TRBV5-6	TRBJ1-5	NA	TRBD1	CASSYSYRPGQGANQPQHF	TGTGCCAGCAGCTACTCTTACCGCCCGGGACAGGGGGCAAATCAGCCCCAGCATTTT
TRBV20-1	TRBJ2-7	NA	NA	CSARRGSSYEQYF	TGCAGTGCTAGAAGAGGGAGCTCCTACGAGCAGTACTTC
TRBV6-1	TRBJ1-2	NA	NA	CASSDSGQGYGYTF	TGTGCCAGCAGTGATTCGGGACAAGGCTATGGCTACACCTTC
TRBV19	TRBJ1-6	NA	NA	CASSVADSPLHF	TGTGCCAGTAGTGTGGCTGACTCACCCCTCCACTTT
TRBV5-4	TRBJ2-7	many	TRBD2	CASSLPSGTRSYEQYF	TGTGCCAGCAGCCTACCTAGCGGAACCCGCTCCTACGAGCAGTACTTC
TRBV4-3	TRBJ1-1	NA	NA	CASSQTAWNTEAFF	TGCGCCAGCAGCCAGACAGCGTGGAACACTGAAGCTTTCTTT
TRBV29-1	TRBJ2-1	few	TRBD2	CSARTSGYNEQFF	TGCAGCGCCCGGACTAGCGGATACAATGAGCAGTTCTTC
TRBV12-2	TRBJ2-7	NA	NA	CASRLPRMASYEQYF	TGTGCAAGTCGCTTACCGCGAATGGCCTCCTACGAGCAGTACTTC
TRBV5-1	TRBJ1-1	few	NA	CASSWPGRHTEAFF	TGCGCCAGCAGCTGGCCGGGACGGCACACTGAAGCTTTCTTT
TRBV29-1	TRBJ2-1	NA	NA	CSSDRDRTYNEQFF	TGCAGCTCTGACCGGGACCGCACGTACAATGAGCAGTTCTTC
TRBV6-1	TRBJ1-2	NA	NA	CATRTNRNNWNYGYTF	TGTGCCACCAGGACAAACCGAAACAACTGGAACTATGGCTACACCTTC
TRBV7-2	TRBJ1-2	few	NA	CASSLSPGLGGYTF	TGTGCCAGCAGCTTAAGCCCCGGTCTAGGAGGCTACACCTTC
TRBV28	TRBJ2-3	NA	NA	CASSSPPDLTDTQYF	TGTGCCAGCAGTTCCCCCCCGGACCTCACAGATACGCAGTATTTT
TRBV5-1	TRBJ1-1	NA	NA	CASSLWGGAEAFF	TGCGCCAGCAGTCTCTGGGGTGGCGCCGAAGCTTTCTTT